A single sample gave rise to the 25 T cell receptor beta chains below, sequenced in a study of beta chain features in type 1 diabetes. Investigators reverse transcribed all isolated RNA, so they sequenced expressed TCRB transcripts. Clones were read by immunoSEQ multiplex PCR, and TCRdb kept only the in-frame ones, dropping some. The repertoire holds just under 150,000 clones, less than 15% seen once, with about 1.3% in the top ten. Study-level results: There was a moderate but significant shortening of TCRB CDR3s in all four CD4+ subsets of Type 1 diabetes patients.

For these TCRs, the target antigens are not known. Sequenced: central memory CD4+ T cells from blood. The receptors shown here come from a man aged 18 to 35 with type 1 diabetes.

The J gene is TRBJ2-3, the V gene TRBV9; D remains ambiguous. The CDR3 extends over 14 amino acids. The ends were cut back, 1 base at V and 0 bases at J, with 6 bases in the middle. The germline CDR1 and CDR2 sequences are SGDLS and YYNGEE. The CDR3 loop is CASSVFQSTDTQYF. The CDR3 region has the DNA TGTGCCAGCAGCGTATTCCAGAGCACAGATACGCAGTATTTT.

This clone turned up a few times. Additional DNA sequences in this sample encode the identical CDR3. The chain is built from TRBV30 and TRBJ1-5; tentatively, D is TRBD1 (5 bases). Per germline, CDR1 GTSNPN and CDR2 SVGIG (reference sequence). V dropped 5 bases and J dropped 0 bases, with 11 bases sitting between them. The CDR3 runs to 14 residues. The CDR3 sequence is CAWSRGNSNQPQHF. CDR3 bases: TGTGCCTGGTCCCGGGGCAATAGCAATCAGCCCCAGCATTTT.

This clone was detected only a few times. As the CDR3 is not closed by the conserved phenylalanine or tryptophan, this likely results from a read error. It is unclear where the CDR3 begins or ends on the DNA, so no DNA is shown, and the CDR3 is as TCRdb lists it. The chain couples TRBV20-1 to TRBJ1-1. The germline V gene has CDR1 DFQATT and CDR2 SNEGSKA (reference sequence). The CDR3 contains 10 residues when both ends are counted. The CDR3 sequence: CSASVAGGLL.

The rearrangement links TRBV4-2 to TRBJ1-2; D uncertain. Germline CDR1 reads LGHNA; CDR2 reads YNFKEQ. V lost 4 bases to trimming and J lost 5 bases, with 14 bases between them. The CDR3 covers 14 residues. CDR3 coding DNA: TGTGCCAGCAGCCCGACCACCGCGGGGTATGGCTACACCTTC. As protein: CASSPTTAGYGYTF.

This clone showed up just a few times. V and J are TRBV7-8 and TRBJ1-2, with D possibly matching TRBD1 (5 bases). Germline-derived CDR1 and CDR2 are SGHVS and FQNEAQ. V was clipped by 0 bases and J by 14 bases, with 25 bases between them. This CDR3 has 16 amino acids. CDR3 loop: CASSLALIQGGRTITF. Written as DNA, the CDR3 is TGTGCCAGCAGCTTAGCATTGATTCAGGGTGGGCGGACAATAACCTTC.

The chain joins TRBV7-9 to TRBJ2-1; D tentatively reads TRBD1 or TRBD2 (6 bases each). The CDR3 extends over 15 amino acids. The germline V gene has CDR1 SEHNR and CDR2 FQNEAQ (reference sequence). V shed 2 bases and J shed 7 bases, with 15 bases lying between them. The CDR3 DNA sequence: TGTGCCAGCAGCTTAAGGGGGTCGGGAGAAAATGAGCAGTTCTTC. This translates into CASSLRGSGENEQFF.

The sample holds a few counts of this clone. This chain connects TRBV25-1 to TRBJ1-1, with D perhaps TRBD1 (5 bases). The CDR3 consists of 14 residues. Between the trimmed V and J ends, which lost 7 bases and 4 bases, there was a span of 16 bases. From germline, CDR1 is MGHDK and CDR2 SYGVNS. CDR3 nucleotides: TGTGCCAGCACCAGGGAAGGGAGCTCCACTGAAGCTTTCTTT. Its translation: CASTREGSSTEAFF.

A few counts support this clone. The CDR3 DNA follows: TGTGCCTGGCGCGTGGCCCGCAATCAGCCCCAGCATTTT. This sequence encodes CAWRVARNQPQHF. The chain uses TRBV30 and TRBJ1-5, with D unresolved. Trimming left V 5 bases short and J 2 bases short, with 10 bases between. The CDR3 has 13 amino acids. In germline, CDR1 is GTSNPN, CDR2 SVGIG (reference sequence).

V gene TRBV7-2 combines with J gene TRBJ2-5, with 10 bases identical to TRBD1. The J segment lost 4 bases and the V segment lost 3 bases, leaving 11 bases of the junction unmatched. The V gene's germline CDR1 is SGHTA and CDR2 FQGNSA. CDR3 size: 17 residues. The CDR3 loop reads CASSFDRGLRFGETQYF. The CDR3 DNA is TGTGCCAGCAGCTTCGACAGGGGGCTGAGATTTGGAGAGACCCAGTACTTC.

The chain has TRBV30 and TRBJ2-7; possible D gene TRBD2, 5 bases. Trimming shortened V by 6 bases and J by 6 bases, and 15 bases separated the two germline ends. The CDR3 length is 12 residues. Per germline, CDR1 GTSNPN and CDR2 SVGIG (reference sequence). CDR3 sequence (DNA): TGTGCCTGTCAAGGTGTGGGGAGCGAGCAGTACTTC. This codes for CACQGVGSEQYF.

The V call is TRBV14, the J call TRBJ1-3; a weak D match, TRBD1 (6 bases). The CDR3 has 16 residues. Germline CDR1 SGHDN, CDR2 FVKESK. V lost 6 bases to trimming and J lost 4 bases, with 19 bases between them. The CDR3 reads CASSRVTGIKGNTIYF. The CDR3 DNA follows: TGTGCCAGCAGTCGCGTTACAGGGATTAAAGGAAACACCATATATTTT.

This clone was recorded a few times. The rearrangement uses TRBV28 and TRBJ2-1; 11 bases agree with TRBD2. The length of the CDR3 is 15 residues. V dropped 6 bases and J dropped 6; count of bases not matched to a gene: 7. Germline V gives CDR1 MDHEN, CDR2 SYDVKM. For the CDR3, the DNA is TGTGCCAGCAGCTCACTAGCGGGGGTTCGCAATGAGCAGTTCTTC. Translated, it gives CASSSLAGVRNEQFF.

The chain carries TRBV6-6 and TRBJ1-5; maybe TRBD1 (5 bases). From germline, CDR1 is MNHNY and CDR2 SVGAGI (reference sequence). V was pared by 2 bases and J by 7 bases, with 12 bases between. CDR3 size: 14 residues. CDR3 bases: TGTGCCAGCAGTTACGGAGGGGAGGGGCAGCCCCAGCATTTT. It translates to CASSYGGEGQPQHF.

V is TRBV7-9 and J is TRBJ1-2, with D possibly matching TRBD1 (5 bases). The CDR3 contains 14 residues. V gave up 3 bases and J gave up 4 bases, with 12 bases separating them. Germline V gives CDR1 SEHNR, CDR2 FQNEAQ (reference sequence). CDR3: CASSLEGTSYGYTF. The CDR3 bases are TGTGCCAGCAGCTTGGAGGGGACCAGCTATGGCTACACCTTC. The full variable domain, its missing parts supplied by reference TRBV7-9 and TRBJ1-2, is DTGVSQNPRHKITKRGQNVTFRCDPISEHNRLYWYRQTLGQGPEFLTYFQNEAQLEKSRLLSDRFSAERPKGSFSTLEIQRTEQGDSAMYLCASSLEGTSYGYTFGSGTRLTVV.

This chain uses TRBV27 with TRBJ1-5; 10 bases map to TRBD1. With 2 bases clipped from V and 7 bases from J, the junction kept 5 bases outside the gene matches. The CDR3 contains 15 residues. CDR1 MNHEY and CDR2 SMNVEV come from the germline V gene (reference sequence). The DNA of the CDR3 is TGTGCCAGCAGTTTAAAGACAGGGGGCTCGCAGCCCCAGCATTTT. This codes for CASSLKTGGSQPQHF.

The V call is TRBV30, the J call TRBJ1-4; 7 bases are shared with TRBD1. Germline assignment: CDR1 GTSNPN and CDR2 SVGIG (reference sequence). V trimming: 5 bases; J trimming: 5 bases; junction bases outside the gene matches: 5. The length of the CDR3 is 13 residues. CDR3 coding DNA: TGTGCCTGGGCAGGGGGGTTAAATGAAAAACTGTTTTTT. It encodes CAWAGGLNEKLFF.

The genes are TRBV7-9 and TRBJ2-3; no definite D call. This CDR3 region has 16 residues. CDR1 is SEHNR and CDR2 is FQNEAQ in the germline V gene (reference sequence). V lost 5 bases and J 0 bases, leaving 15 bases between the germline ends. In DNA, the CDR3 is TGTGCCAGCAGCACAGCCCTCGCAGTCAGCACAGATACGCAGTATTTT. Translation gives CASSTALAVSTDTQYF. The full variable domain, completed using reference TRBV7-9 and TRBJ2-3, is DTGVSQNPRHKITKRGQNVTFRCDPISEHNRLYWYRQTLGQGPEFLTYFQNEAQLEKSRLLSDRFSAERPKGSFSTLEIQRTEQGDSAMYLCASSTALAVSTDTQYFGPGTRLTVL.

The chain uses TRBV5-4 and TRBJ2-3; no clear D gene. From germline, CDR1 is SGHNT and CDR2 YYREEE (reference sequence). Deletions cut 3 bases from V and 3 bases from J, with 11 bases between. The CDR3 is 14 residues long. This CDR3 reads CASSSPGWTDTQYF. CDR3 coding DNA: TGTGCCAGCAGCTCCCCCGGCTGGACAGATACGCAGTATTTT.

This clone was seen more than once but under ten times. CDR3: CASRLGQGKKNIQYF. CDR3 in DNA: TGTGCCAGTAGACTAGGACAGGGAAAAAAAAACATTCAGTACTTC. V usage is TRBV19 and J usage is TRBJ2-4; 8 nucleotides match TRBD1. This CDR3 contains 15 residues. Germline values: CDR1 LNHDA, CDR2 SQIVND (reference sequence). Trimming removed 6 bases from V and 4 bases from J; junction bases left unmatched: 8.

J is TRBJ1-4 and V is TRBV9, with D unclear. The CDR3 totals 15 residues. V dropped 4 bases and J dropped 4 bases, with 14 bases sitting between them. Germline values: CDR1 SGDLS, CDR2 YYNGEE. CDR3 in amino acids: CASSHEGGINEKLFF. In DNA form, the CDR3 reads TGTGCCAGCAGCCATGAAGGAGGCATTAATGAAAAACTGTTTTTT.

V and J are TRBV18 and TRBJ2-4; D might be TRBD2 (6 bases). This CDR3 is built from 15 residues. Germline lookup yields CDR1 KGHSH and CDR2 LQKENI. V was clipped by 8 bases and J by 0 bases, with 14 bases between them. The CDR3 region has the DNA TGTGCCAGCGCCTATGGGGGGATAGCCAAAAACATTCAGTACTTC. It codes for CASAYGGIAKNIQYF.

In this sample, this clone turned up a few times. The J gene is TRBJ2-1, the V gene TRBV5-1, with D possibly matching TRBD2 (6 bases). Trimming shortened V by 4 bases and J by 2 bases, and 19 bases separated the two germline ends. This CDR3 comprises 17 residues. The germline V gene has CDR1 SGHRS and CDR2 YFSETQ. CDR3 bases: TGCGCCAGCAGCCCTGGGACGGGAGTTACCGCCTACAATGAGCAGTTCTTC. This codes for CASSPGTGVTAYNEQFF.

The DNA of the CDR3 is TGCGCCAGCAGCCAGGCAGGGATTGTAACGGATACGCAGTATTTT. Its protein product is CASSQAGIVTDTQYF. The gene calls are TRBV5-1 and TRBJ2-3; TRBD1 might be the D (5 bases). Germline CDR1 SGHRS, CDR2 YFSETQ. The CDR3 is 15 residues long. V dropped 4 bases and J dropped 6 bases, with 18 bases sitting between them.

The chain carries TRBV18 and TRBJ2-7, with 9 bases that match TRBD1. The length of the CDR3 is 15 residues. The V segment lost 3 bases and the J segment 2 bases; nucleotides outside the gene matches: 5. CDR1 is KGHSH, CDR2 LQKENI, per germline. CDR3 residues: CASSPATGGTYEQYF. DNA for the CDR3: TGTGCCAGCTCACCCGCGACAGGGGGAACCTACGAGCAGTACTTC.

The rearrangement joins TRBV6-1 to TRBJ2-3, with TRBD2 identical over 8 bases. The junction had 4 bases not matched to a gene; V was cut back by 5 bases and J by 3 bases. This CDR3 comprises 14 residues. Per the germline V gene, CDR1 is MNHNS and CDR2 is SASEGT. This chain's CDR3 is CASSPGLATDTQYF. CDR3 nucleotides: TGTGCCAGCAGTCCCGGACTAGCAACAGATACGCAGTATTTT.